This passage covers 25 T cell receptor beta chains from one sample sequenced in a study of long-term antiretroviral therapy in people with HIV. Samples were assayed with immunoSEQ v3.0 at survey level. The table came from immunoSEQ multiplex PCR; TCRdb's copy has only in-frame clones and leaves some out. Of 15,000 to 25,000 clones in the sample, 90% were seen once. Sample: unsorted PBMCs, taken about 4.1 years before starting antiretroviral therapy. The origin of the receptors is a young woman with HIV.

CDR3 region: CAISESAPLRSNTGELFF. The CDR3, as DNA: TGTGCCATCAGTGAGTCGGCACCCTTGCGTTCGAACACCGGGGAGCTGTTTTTT. This chain uses TRBV10-3 with TRBJ2-2, with D hard to call. In germline, CDR1 is ENHRY, CDR2 SYGVKD. The CDR3 totals 18 residues. The V gene lost 0 bases and the J gene lost 0 bases, with 14 bases spanning the gap.

This CDR3 reads CASHRGGYGYTF. CDR3 DNA: TGTGCCAGCCACAGGGGCGGCTATGGCTACACCTTC. The gene calls are TRBV25-1 and TRBJ1-2, with TRBD1 matching over 7 bases. Losses at the gene ends were 8 bases for V and 4 bases for J; bases not matched to a gene: 4. Germline V gene lookup returns CDR1 MGHDK and CDR2 SYGVNS. The CDR3 loop spans 12 amino acids.

This chain connects TRBV5-1 to TRBJ1-4, with a possible D match to TRBD1 (6 bases). Per the germline V gene, CDR1 is SGHRS and CDR2 is YFSETQ. The CDR3 length is 15 residues. V shed 0 bases and J shed 3 bases, with 9 bases lying between them. Written as DNA, the CDR3 is TGCGCCAGCAGCTTGGACGGACAGCCTAATGAAAAACTGTTTTTT. It translates to CASSLDGQPNEKLFF.

The V and J genes are TRBV6-6 and TRBJ2-2; D remains ambiguous. The germline CDR1 and CDR2 sequences are MNHNY and SVGAGI (reference sequence). Trimming took 10 bases from V and 5 from J, leaving 8 bases between them. CDR3 length: 11 residues. This chain's CDR3 is CATERTGELFF. CDR3 DNA: TGTGCCACCGAGAGGACCGGGGAGCTGTTTTTT.

The V gene is TRBV5-4, the J gene TRBJ2-2; 8 nucleotides line up with TRBD2. With V trimmed by 4 bases and J by 1 base, 9 bases remained unmatched. The CDR3 is made up of 17 amino acids. In germline, CDR1 is SGHNT, CDR2 YYREEE (reference sequence). CDR3: CASSPTAGGWNTGELFF. The CDR3 DNA reads as TGTGCCAGCAGCCCCACGGCGGGGGGCTGGAACACCGGGGAGCTGTTTTTT.

This sequence joins TRBV4-1 and TRBJ1-1, with D uncertain. Germline assignment: CDR1 MGHRA and CDR2 YSYEKL. V lost 0 bases, J lost 8 bases, and 7 bases lay in between. This CDR3 contains 12 residues. This CDR3 is CASSQEIGEAFF. The CDR3 DNA reads TGCGCCAGCAGCCAAGAAATCGGGGAAGCTTTCTTT.

This sequence joins TRBV27 and TRBJ1-1; 7 nucleotides line up with TRBD1. Germline assignment: CDR1 MNHEY and CDR2 SMNVEV (reference sequence). The length of the CDR3 is 22 residues. V lost 2 bases to trimming and J lost 0 bases; unmatched junction nucleotides: 24. The CDR3 DNA sequence: TGTGCCAGCAGTTTAAGGGCCCCGACAGGGTCGAGTATTTGGGGGATGAACACTGAAGCTTTCTTT. It yields the protein CASSLRAPTGSSIWGMNTEAFF.

The J gene is TRBJ2-7, the V gene TRBV9, with 9 positions matching TRBD2. CDR1 is SGDLS and CDR2 is YYNGEE in the germline V gene. V was clipped by 2 bases and J by 2 bases; unmatched bases: 8. The CDR3 has 16 residues. This CDR3 reads CASSVGIAGETYEQYF. CDR3 nucleotide sequence: TGTGCCAGCAGCGTGGGGATAGCGGGGGAAACCTACGAGCAGTACTTC.

The chain uses TRBV25-1 and TRBJ1-2; D may be TRBD1 (5 bases). This CDR3 is built from 15 residues. Trimming left V 3 bases short and J 5 bases short, with 16 bases between. Germline V gene sequence: CDR1 MGHDK, CDR2 SYGVNS. The chain's CDR3 is CASSEMTADNYGYTF. In DNA, the CDR3 is TGTGCCAGCAGTGAGATGACGGCGGACAATTATGGCTACACCTTC.

The J gene is TRBJ1-1, the V gene TRBV7-9; no clear D. The CDR3 length is 14 residues. Germline CDR1 and CDR2: SEHNR and FQNEAQ (reference sequence). V was trimmed by 2 bases and J by 1 base, leaving 8 bases between them. The CDR3, as DNA: TGTGCCAGCAGCTTAAGGGCAGGGAACACTGAAGCTTTCTTT. Encoded protein: CASSLRAGNTEAFF. Full variable domain (remainder filled in from reference TRBV7-9 and TRBJ1-1): DTGVSQNPRHKITKRGQNVTFRCDPISEHNRLYWYRQTLGQGPEFLTYFQNEAQLEKSRLLSDRFSAERPKGSFSTLEIQRTEQGDSAMYLCASSLRAGNTEAFFGQGTRLTVV.

The chain links TRBV9 to TRBJ1-1, with 7 nucleotides matching TRBD1. V gave up 5 bases and J gave up 1 base; unmatched junction bases: 5. Germline V lookup: CDR1 SGDLS, CDR2 YYNGEE. The CDR3 loop spans 14 amino acids. In DNA, the CDR3 is TGTGCCAGCAGTCGCCAGGGGGGGAACACTGAAGCTTTCTTT. This gives the protein CASSRQGGNTEAFF.

The rearrangement uses TRBV5-1 and TRBJ1-1; the D gene is possibly TRBD1 (5 bases). The germline V gene has CDR1 SGHRS and CDR2 YFSETQ. Trimming cost V 4 bases and J 5 bases, with 15 bases left between them. This CDR3 spans 14 amino acids. The DNA of the CDR3 is TGCGCCAGCAGCCCCGGGGGGTCGGGAACTGAAGCTTTCTTT. It translates to CASSPGGSGTEAFF.

For the CDR3, the DNA is TGTGCCAGCAGCACGGACAGGGGGATTCAGCCCCAGCATTTT. This gives the protein CASSTDRGIQPQHF. The chain couples TRBV6-5 to TRBJ1-5, with TRBD1 matching over 10 bases. The junction had 5 bases not matched to a gene; V was cut back by 6 bases and J by 6 bases. The germline gives CDR1 MNHEY, CDR2 SVGAGI. This CDR3 comprises 14 residues.

The chain combines TRBV7-2 with TRBJ2-2; D is ambiguous. Germline V gene data show CDR1 as SGHTA and CDR2 as FQGNSA. This CDR3 contains 16 residues. V was shortened by 0 bases and J by 3 bases, with 11 bases between the two germline ends. CDR3 sequence: CASSLARSTDTGELFF. Here the CDR3 DNA reads TGTGCCAGCAGCTTAGCGCGAAGTACTGACACCGGGGAGCTGTTTTTT.

The rearrangement uses TRBV5-4 and TRBJ2-1; TRBD2 matches 16 bases. Germline assignment: CDR1 SGHNT and CDR2 YYREEE (reference sequence). V trimming: 3 bases; J trimming: 8 bases; junction bases outside the gene matches: 8. The CDR3 is 17 amino acids. DNA for the CDR3: TGTGCCAGCAGCTGGGGGACTAGCGGGGGGGCCAACGATGAGCAGTTCTTC. Protein sequence: CASSWGTSGGANDEQFF.

The chain couples TRBV7-2 to TRBJ2-7; 7 bases match TRBD2. The CDR3 contains 13 residues. With V trimmed by 5 bases and J by 7 bases, 8 bases remained unmatched. Germline CDR1 is SGHTA and CDR2 is FQGNSA. CDR3 in amino acids: CASSPGRSREQYF. In nucleotides, the CDR3 is TGTGCCAGCAGCCCCGGGAGGAGCAGGGAGCAGTACTTC.

The rearrangement uses TRBV9 and TRBJ2-7; D possibly corresponds to TRBD2 (5 bases). There are 15 residues in the CDR3. CDR1 SGDLS and CDR2 YYNGEE come from the germline V gene. The V end was cut by 1 base, the J end by 6 bases, with 17 bases between. The CDR3: CASSVTSGRGSEQYF. CDR3 in DNA: TGTGCCAGCAGCGTAACCTCGGGCCGGGGTTCCGAGCAGTACTTC.

The rearrangement links TRBV2 to TRBJ2-1; 11 positions agree with TRBD2. The length of the CDR3 is 15 residues. The V gene's germline CDR1 is SNHLY and CDR2 FYNNEI. The V gene end was trimmed by 4 bases and the J gene end by 14 bases; junction bases not matched to a gene: 13. CDR3 protein: CASSGLVASGGWEFF. The CDR3 region has the DNA TGTGCCAGCAGTGGGCTTGTTGCTAGCGGGGGGTGGGAGTTCTTC. Variable domain in full (rest from reference TRBV2 and TRBJ2-1): EPEVTQTPSHQVTQMGQEVILRCVPISNHLYFYWYRQILGQKVEFLVSFYNNEISEKSEIFDDQFSVERPDGSNFTLKIRSTKLEDSAMYFCASSGLVASGGWEFFGPGTRLTVL.

J is TRBJ1-2 and V is TRBV9; weak D call: TRBD1 (6 bases). V lost 5 bases and J lost 0, with 14 bases in between. Germline V gene sequence: CDR1 SGDLS, CDR2 YYNGEE. The CDR3 is made up of 15 amino acids. The CDR3 sequence is CASSPSGAANYGYTF. In DNA, the CDR3 is TGTGCCAGCAGTCCCTCAGGGGCTGCTAACTATGGCTACACCTTC.

The V gene is TRBV27, the J gene TRBJ2-1; D is undetermined. Germline V gene data show CDR1 as MNHEY and CDR2 as SMNVEV (reference sequence). Trimming removed 5 bases from V and 3 bases from J, with 5 bases in between. This CDR3 comprises 12 residues. CDR3 bases: TGTGCCAGCAGTCGTAACTACAATGAGCAGTTCTTC. It is translated as CASSRNYNEQFF.

CDR3 sequence reads: CASRSGTSSYNEQFF. The CDR3 DNA follows: TGTGCCAGTAGGTCAGGAACGAGCTCCTACAATGAGCAGTTCTTC. V usage is TRBV19 and J usage is TRBJ2-1; D is undetermined. The V gene lost 6 bases and the J gene lost 0 bases, with 12 bases spanning the gap. This CDR3 spans 15 amino acids. In germline, CDR1 is LNHDA, CDR2 SQIVND (reference sequence).

The DNA of the CDR3 is TGTGCCAGCTCACCACCTGGCAGACTCCCTACCCTCCACTTT. It is translated as CASSPPGRLPTLHF. V and J are TRBV18 and TRBJ1-6; D not resolved. Trimming removed 0 bases from V and 14 bases from J, with 14 bases in between. The CDR3 is 14 residues long. Germline V gives CDR1 KGHSH, CDR2 LQKENI.

This chain joins TRBV5-6 and TRBJ1-2; D is unresolved. Germline loops: CDR1 SGHDT, CDR2 YYEEEE. Between the trimmed V and J ends, which lost 0 bases and 3 bases, there was a span of 9 bases. This CDR3 spans 14 amino acids. CDR3 in DNA: TGTGCCAGCAGCTTGGACCCTAAGGACTATGGCTACACCTTC. It codes for CASSLDPKDYGYTF.

Points on this clone: The junction does not match germline at one end; this may be a read error. This chain uses TRBV7-9 with TRBJ1-1, with 8 bases aligning to TRBD1. This CDR3 has 13 amino acids. CDR1 is SEHNR and CDR2 is FQNEAQ in the germline V gene (reference sequence). The CDR3 sequence is CASSKRGQVRRVF. CDR3 bases: TGTGCCAGCAGCAAAAGGGGACAGGTGCGTCGGGTCTTT.

The V and J genes are TRBV23-1 and TRBJ2-4; D is possibly TRBD2 (6 bases). TRBV23-1 has ORF status, its function being uncertain. This CDR3 is 14 amino acids long. Trimming cost V 4 bases and J 6 bases, with 13 bases left between them. The CDR3 region is CASSPGESGNIQYF. The CDR3 region has the DNA TGCGCCAGCAGTCCGGGGGAGTCCGGAAACATTCAGTACTTC.